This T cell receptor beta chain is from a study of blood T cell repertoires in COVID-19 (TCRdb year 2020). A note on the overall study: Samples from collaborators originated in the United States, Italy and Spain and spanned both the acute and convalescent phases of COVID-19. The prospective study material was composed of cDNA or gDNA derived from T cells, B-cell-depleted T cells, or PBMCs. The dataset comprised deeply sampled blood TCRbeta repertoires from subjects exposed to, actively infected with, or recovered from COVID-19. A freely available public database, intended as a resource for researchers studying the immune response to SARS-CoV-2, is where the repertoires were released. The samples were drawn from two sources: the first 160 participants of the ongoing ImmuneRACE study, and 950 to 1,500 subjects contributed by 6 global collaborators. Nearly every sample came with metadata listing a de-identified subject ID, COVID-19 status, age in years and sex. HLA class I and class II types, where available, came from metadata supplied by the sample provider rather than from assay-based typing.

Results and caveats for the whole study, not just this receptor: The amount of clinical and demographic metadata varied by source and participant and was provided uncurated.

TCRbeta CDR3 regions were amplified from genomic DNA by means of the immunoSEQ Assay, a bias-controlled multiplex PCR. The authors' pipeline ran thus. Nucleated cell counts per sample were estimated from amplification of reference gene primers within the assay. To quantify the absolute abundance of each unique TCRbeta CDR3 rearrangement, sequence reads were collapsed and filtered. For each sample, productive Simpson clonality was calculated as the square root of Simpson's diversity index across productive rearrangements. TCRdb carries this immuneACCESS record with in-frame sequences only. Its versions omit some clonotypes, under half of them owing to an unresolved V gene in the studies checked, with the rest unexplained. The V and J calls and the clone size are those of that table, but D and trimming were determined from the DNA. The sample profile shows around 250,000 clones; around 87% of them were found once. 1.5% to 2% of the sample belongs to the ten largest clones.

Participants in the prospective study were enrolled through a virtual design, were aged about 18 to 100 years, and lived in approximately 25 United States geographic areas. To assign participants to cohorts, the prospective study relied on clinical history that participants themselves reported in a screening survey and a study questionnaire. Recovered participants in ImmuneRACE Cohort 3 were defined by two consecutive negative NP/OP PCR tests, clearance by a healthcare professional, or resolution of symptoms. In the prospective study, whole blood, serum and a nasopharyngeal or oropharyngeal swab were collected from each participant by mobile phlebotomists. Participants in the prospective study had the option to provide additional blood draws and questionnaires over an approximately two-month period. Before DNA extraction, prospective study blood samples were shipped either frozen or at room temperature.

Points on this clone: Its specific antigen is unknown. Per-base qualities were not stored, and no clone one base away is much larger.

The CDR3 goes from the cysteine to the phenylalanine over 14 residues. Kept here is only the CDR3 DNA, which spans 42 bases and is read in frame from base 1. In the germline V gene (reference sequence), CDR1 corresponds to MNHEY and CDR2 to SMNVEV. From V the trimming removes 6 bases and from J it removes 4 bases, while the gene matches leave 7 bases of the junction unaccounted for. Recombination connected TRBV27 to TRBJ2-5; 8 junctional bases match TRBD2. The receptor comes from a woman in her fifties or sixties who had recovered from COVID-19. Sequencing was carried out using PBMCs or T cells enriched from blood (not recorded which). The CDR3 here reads CASRPTSEVETQYF. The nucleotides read TGTGCCAGCAGGCCGACTAGCGAGGTAGAGACCCAGTACTTC.